The 25 T cell receptor beta chains presented below share a single source sample, sequenced in a study of T cell responses to AZD1222 COVID-19 vaccine. Generated by immunoSEQ multiplex PCR, the TCRdb table keeps only in-frame clones and is missing some. Among roughly 49,000 clones listed, around four fifths were seen once. Sequences were derived from peripheral blood, sampled on day 0 of MenACWY control vaccination. These receptors were taken from an adult in good health.

The J gene is TRBJ1-1, the V gene TRBV5-5, with D perhaps matching TRBD1 (6 bases). The CDR3 consists of 15 residues. V was pared by 0 bases and J by 3 bases, with 12 bases between. Germline V gives CDR1 SGHKS, CDR2 YYEKEE (reference sequence). DNA of the CDR3: TGTGCCAGCAGCTTGGGGGGGCTAACGGACACTGAAGCTTTCTTT. Protein sequence: CASSLGGLTDTEAFF.

This rearrangement joins TRBV3-1 (or the pseudogene TRBV3-2) to TRBJ2-2, with D possibly being TRBD1 (6 bases). Trimming stripped 3 bases from V and 4 bases from J, with 9 bases between. CDR1 is LGHDT, CDR2 YNNKEL, per germline (reference sequence). This CDR3 region has 14 residues. CDR3 sequence reads: CASSQPGATGELFF. The CDR3, as DNA: TGTGCCAGCAGCCAGCCAGGGGCCACCGGGGAGCTGTTTTTT.

CDR3 protein: CASSPGGISYNEQFF. The CDR3 DNA is TGTGCCAGCAGCCCTGGGGGGATTTCCTACAATGAGCAGTTCTTC. The chain is built from TRBV14 and TRBJ2-1; D might be TRBD2 (6 bases). The CDR3 is made up of 15 amino acids. The germline gives CDR1 SGHDN, CDR2 FVKESK. Trimming shortened V by 4 bases and J by 1 base, and 11 bases separated the two germline ends.

The V and J genes are TRBV19 and TRBJ2-1, with D perhaps TRBD1 or TRBD2 (5 bases each). Per the germline V gene, CDR1 is LNHDA and CDR2 is SQIVND (reference sequence). CDR3 size: 14 residues. V shed 1 base and J shed 7 bases, with 11 bases lying between them. The DNA of the CDR3 is TGTGCCAGTAGTATAGGAGGGGCAAGGAATGAGCAGTTCTTC. Translated, it gives CASSIGGARNEQFF.

The chain employs TRBV19 and TRBJ2-3; D remains unclear. V lost 7 bases and J 6 bases, leaving 8 bases between the germline ends. In germline, CDR1 is LNHDA, CDR2 SQIVND (reference sequence). This CDR3 has 11 amino acids. CDR3 DNA: TGTGCCAGTAAGTTGAAGGATACGCAGTATTTT. Its protein is CASKLKDTQYF.

The chain links TRBV4-1 to TRBJ1-4; D is perhaps TRBD1 (5 bases). Trimming removed 0 bases from V and 5 bases from J, with 10 bases in between. The CDR3 covers 15 residues. Germline CDR1 and CDR2: MGHRA and YSYEKL. CDR3 loop: CASSQEGRDNEKLFF. The CDR3 nucleotides are TGCGCCAGCAGCCAAGAAGGCAGGGACAATGAAAAACTGTTTTTT.

In its sample, this clone was seen once. The V and J genes are TRBV27 and TRBJ1-1; 12 bases map to TRBD1. J gave up 4 bases and V 3 bases, and 12 bases lay outside the gene matches. The CDR3 contains 18 residues. Germline loops: CDR1 MNHEY, CDR2 SMNVEV (reference sequence). CDR3 bases: TGTGCCAGCAGTTTTAGGTCAGGGACAGGGGGCTCATTCACTGAAGCTTTCTTT. Its translation: CASSFRSGTGGSFTEAFF.

This clone was found once. This rearrangement joins TRBV3-1 (or the pseudogene TRBV3-2) to TRBJ2-1; 10 bases fit TRBD1. V trimming: 5 bases; J trimming: 12 bases; junction bases outside the gene matches: 7. The CDR3 is made up of 13 amino acids. The germline V gene has CDR1 LGHDT and CDR2 YNNKEL (reference sequence). The CDR3 loop is CASSSGQGIAQFF. CDR3 sequence (DNA): TGTGCCAGCAGCTCGGGACAGGGGATTGCGCAGTTCTTC.

The chain uses TRBV7-8 and TRBJ1-5; D may be TRBD1 (5 bases). The germline V and J ends were trimmed by 1 base and 4 bases, with 20 bases remaining between them. The CDR3 contains 18 residues. CDR1 is SGHVS, CDR2 FQNEAQ, per germline. The CDR3 spells CASSLVGYPGALNQPQHF. The CDR3 DNA is TGTGCCAGCAGCTTAGTGGGATACCCTGGGGCCCTAAATCAGCCCCAGCATTTT.

The CDR3 sequence is CAWSPGTGLEQYV. As DNA, the CDR3 is TGTGCCTGGAGTCCCGGGACAGGGCTTGAGCAGTACGTC. This sequence joins TRBV30 and TRBJ2-7, with 9 bases matching TRBD1. Germline V gives CDR1 GTSNPN, CDR2 SVGIG (reference sequence). This CDR3 region has 13 residues. The junction had 6 bases not matched to a gene; V was cut back by 2 bases and J by 7 bases.

The J gene is TRBJ1-2, the V gene TRBV6-1; D is possibly TRBD1 (5 bases). V lost 1 base, J lost 5 bases, and 32 bases lay in between. CDR3 length: 21 residues. Germline assignment: CDR1 MNHNS and CDR2 SASEGT. Written as DNA, the CDR3 is TGTGCCAGCAGTGAAGAACGGCCCGGCTCGGGCGGGGGAGGACTTAGGTATGGCTACACCTTC. It yields the protein CASSEERPGSGGGGLRYGYTF.

In its sample, this clone was seen a few times. The chain links TRBV5-5 to TRBJ1-5, with D hard to call. This CDR3 comprises 14 residues. V was trimmed by 0 bases and J by 2 bases, leaving 6 bases between them. Germline V gene data show CDR1 as SGHKS and CDR2 as YYEKEE (reference sequence). CDR3 region: CASSLGTGNQPQHF. DNA for the CDR3: TGTGCCAGCAGCTTGGGGACGGGCAATCAGCCCCAGCATTTT.

The chain is built from TRBV6-4 and TRBJ1-1, with 12 bases matching TRBD1. V shed 7 bases and J 0 bases; nucleotides not matched to a gene: 9. The germline V gene has CDR1 MRHNA and CDR2 SNTAGT. This CDR3 contains 17 residues. CDR3 loop: CASKPTGTGGLNTEAFF. CDR3 nucleotides: TGTGCCAGCAAGCCGACCGGGACAGGGGGCCTGAACACTGAAGCTTTCTTT.

The chain carries TRBV9 and TRBJ1-2, with TRBD1 identical over 10 bases. This CDR3 is 15 amino acids long. With V trimmed by 4 bases and J by 7 bases, 10 bases remained unmatched. Germline V gene lookup returns CDR1 SGDLS and CDR2 YYNGEE. This CDR3 reads CASSLDTTGGFGYTF. In DNA form, the CDR3 reads TGTGCCAGCAGCCTTGATACGACAGGGGGCTTTGGCTACACCTTC. Filled out from reference TRBV9 and TRBJ1-2, the complete variable domain reads DSGVTQTPKHLITATGQRVTLRCSPRSGDLSVYWYQQSLDQGLQFLIQYYNGEERAKGNILERFSAQQFPDLHSELNLSSLELGDSALYFCASSLDTTGGFGYTFGSGTRLTVV.

The genes are TRBV7-9 and TRBJ2-5; D may be TRBD1 or TRBD2 (5 bases each). Per germline, CDR1 SEHNR and CDR2 FQNEAQ (reference sequence). Trimming took off 10 bases at V and 2 bases at J, with 26 bases between the two ends. The CDR3 consists of 17 residues. The CDR3 spells CAKQDWGSRVTQETQYF. Written as DNA, the CDR3 is TGTGCCAAACAAGATTGGGGGAGCAGGGTAACTCAAGAGACCCAGTACTTC. The full variable domain, in which reference TRBV7-9 and TRBJ2-5 provide the parts outside the CDR3, is DTGVSQNPRHKITKRGQNVTFRCDPISEHNRLYWYRQTLGQGPEFLTYFQNEAQLEKSRLLSDRFSAERPKGSFSTLEIQRTEQGDSAMYLCAKQDWGSRVTQETQYFGPGTRLLVL.

This clone has just a few counts. This chain links TRBV6-5 with TRBJ1-5; no clear D gene. From germline, CDR1 is MNHEY and CDR2 SVGAGI. The CDR3 runs to 15 residues. Trimming pared 6 bases from V and 0 bases from J, leaving 12 bases between. The CDR3 is CASRIDKYSNQPQHF. DNA of the CDR3: TGTGCCAGCAGGATCGACAAGTATAGCAATCAGCCCCAGCATTTT.

DNA for the CDR3: TGCGCCAGCAGCCTACGGACTAGCGGGAGGAGGAATGAGCAGTTCTTC. Amino acids: CASSLRTSGRRNEQFF. The chain carries TRBV4-1 and TRBJ2-1, with 14 bases aligning to TRBD2. The CDR3 totals 16 residues. Unmatched junction bases numbered 6, after V lost 4 bases and J lost 7 bases. Germline V gives CDR1 MGHRA, CDR2 YSYEKL.

CDR3 nucleotide sequence: TGCGCCAGCAGCCAAGGCGTATGGAACTATGGCTACACCTTC. This gives the protein CASSQGVWNYGYTF. V gene TRBV4-1 combines with J gene TRBJ1-2; D uncertain. The CDR3 extends over 14 amino acids. V lost 1 base to trimming and J lost 2 bases, with 8 bases between them. The germline V gene encodes CDR1 MGHRA and CDR2 YSYEKL.

This rearrangement joins TRBV15 to TRBJ1-5; TRBD1 matches 10 bases. This CDR3 region has 19 residues. Per the germline V gene, CDR1 is LNHNV and CDR2 is YYDKDF (reference sequence). V was clipped by 2 bases and J by 0 bases; unmatched bases: 10. The DNA for the CDR3 is TGTGCCACCAGCAGATCGCCGGGACAGGGGATTTATAGCAATCAGCCCCAGCATTTT. This gives the protein CATSRSPGQGIYSNQPQHF.

The chain couples TRBV28 to TRBJ2-5; 8 bases agree with TRBD2. CDR1 and CDR2 (germline): MDHEN, SYDVKM. This CDR3 is built from 16 residues. V trimming: 5 bases; J trimming: 0 bases; junction bases outside the gene matches: 8. The CDR3 bases are TGTGCCAGCAGTCTTTCTAGCGGGTACTACCAAGAGACCCAGTACTTC. Its protein product is CASSLSSGYYQETQYF.

This clone occurred a few times. The V gene is TRBV5-4, the J gene TRBJ2-3, with unresolved D. Per germline, CDR1 SGHNT and CDR2 YYREEE (reference sequence). The CDR3 is 14 residues long. V lost 0 bases and J lost 2, with 7 bases in between. CDR3: CASSLEPTTDTQYF. The CDR3 DNA follows: TGTGCCAGCAGCTTGGAACCAACCACAGATACGCAGTATTTT. Looking up the rest from reference TRBV5-4 and TRBJ2-3 gives the full variable domain: ETGVTQSPTHLIKTRGQQVTLRCSSQSGHNTVSWYQQALGQGPQFIFQYYREEENGRGNFPPRFSGLQFPNYSSELNVNALELDDSALYLCASSLEPTTDTQYFGPGTRLTVL.

The chain employs TRBV11-2 and TRBJ1-6, with D perhaps matching TRBD1 (6 bases). V was pared by 5 bases and J by 7 bases, with 12 bases between. The CDR3 sequence is 14 residues long. CDR1 is SGHAT and CDR2 is FQNNGV in the germline V gene. CDR3 sequence reads: CASSHRDSNSPLHF. CDR3 nucleotides: TGTGCCAGCAGCCACAGGGACTCGAATTCACCCCTCCACTTT.

The gene calls are TRBV13 and TRBJ1-5; 7 nucleotides align to TRBD1. Losses at the gene ends were 0 bases for V and 6 bases for J; bases not matched to a gene: 2. The CDR3 consists of 14 residues. CDR1 and CDR2 (germline): PRHDT, FYEKMQ (reference sequence). CDR3 loop: CASSLGTGTQPQHF. CDR3 DNA sequence: TGTGCCAGCAGCTTAGGGACAGGGACTCAGCCCCAGCATTTT. Based on the CDR3 plus reference TRBV13 and TRBJ1-5, the full variable domain is AAGVIQSPRHLIKEKRETATLKCYPIPRHDTVYWYQQGPGQDPQFLISFYEKMQSDKGSIPDRFSAQQFSDYHSELNMSSLELGDSALYFCASSLGTGTQPQHFGDGTRLSIL.

The chain carries TRBV5-1 and TRBJ1-2; possible D gene TRBD1, 6 bases. Per the germline V gene, CDR1 is SGHRS and CDR2 is YFSETQ. CDR3 size: 14 residues. V shed 2 bases and J shed 4 bases, with 12 bases lying between them. The CDR3 DNA reads TGCGCCAGCAGCTTAGGACAGTGGGCCTATGGCTACACCTTC. Translating gives CASSLGQWAYGYTF.

V gene TRBV18 combines with J gene TRBJ1-1, with D unclear. V gave up 2 bases and J gave up 5 bases, with 9 bases separating them. CDR1 KGHSH and CDR2 LQKENI come from the germline V gene. The CDR3 is 13 residues long. In nucleotides, the CDR3 is TGTGCCAGCTCACCAGCACCCAGGACTGAAGCTTTCTTT. This encodes CASSPAPRTEAFF.